These 10 T cell receptor beta chains share one sample of origin, sequenced in a study of OX40 agonist ivuxolimab in advanced cancers. Generated by immunoSEQ multiplex PCR, the TCRdb table keeps only in-frame clones and is missing some. Altogether about 83,000 clones are present, approximately 85% being singletons, with the ten largest covering more than 0.6%. The source material was CD4+ or CD8+ T cells sorted from blood, sampled in a trial of the OX40 agonist ivuxolimab. The receptors come from an adult with an advanced solid tumor such as melanoma, head and neck, liver or kidney cancer.

This chain connects TRBV25-1 to TRBJ2-4; D remains ambiguous. V lost 1 base, J lost 3 bases, and 7 bases lay in between. Looked up from germline, CDR1 is MGHDK and CDR2 is SYGVNS. The CDR3 spans 14 residues. The CDR3 coding sequence is TGTGCCAGCAGTGAATCTGGTGGCAAAAACATTCAGTACTTC. Protein: CASSESGGKNIQYF.

The chain employs TRBV7-2 and TRBJ2-5; D possibly matches TRBD1 or TRBD2 (5 bases each). This CDR3 contains 13 residues. Between the trimmed V and J ends, which lost 5 bases and 5 bases, there was a span of 12 bases. Germline V gene sequence: CDR1 SGHTA, CDR2 FQGNSA. This CDR3 is CASSQSREETQYF. The CDR3 DNA is TGTGCCAGCAGCCAATCCAGGGAGGAGACCCAGTACTTC. The complete variable domain, with remaining parts taken from reference TRBV7-2 and TRBJ2-5, reads GAGVSQSPSNKVTEKGKDVELRCDPISGHTALYWYRQSLGQGLEFLIYFQGNSAPDKSGLPSDRFSAERTGGSVSTLTIQRTQQEDSAVYLCASSQSREETQYFGPGTRLLVL.

The rearrangement joins TRBV5-4 to TRBJ1-3; TRBD1 is a possible D gene (6 bases). Trimming removed 4 bases at V and 1 base at J, with 18 bases between. This CDR3 is 17 amino acids long. Germline loops: CDR1 SGHNT, CDR2 YYREEE (reference sequence). The CDR3 is CASSLRLQGSSGNTIYF. CDR3 sequence (DNA): TGTGCCAGCAGCCTAAGATTACAGGGATCTTCTGGAAACACCATATATTTT.

The gene calls are TRBV5-5 and TRBJ2-1; no reliable D call. V was clipped by 4 bases and J by 10 bases, with 24 bases between them. Germline values: CDR1 SGHKS, CDR2 YYEKEE (reference sequence). The CDR3 loop spans 16 amino acids. This CDR3 reads CASSRERTAVQWEQFF. The DNA for the CDR3 is TGTGCCAGCAGCCGCGAAAGGACGGCCGTGCAATGGGAGCAGTTCTTC.

The chain is built from TRBV11-3 and TRBJ1-5; D gene uncertain. V dropped 3 bases and J dropped 1 base, with 16 bases sitting between them. CDR1 is SGHNT and CDR2 is YENEEA in the germline V gene. This CDR3 region has 17 residues. DNA of the CDR3: TGTGCCAGCAGCTTTGGGTCCCTCAGCCTAAGCAATCAGCCCCAGCATTTT. Protein: CASSFGSLSLSNQPQHF.

The chain employs TRBV11-2 and TRBJ2-2; D is perhaps TRBD2 (6 bases). This CDR3 has 17 residues. V lost 0 bases, J lost 7 bases, and 18 bases lay in between. Germline CDR1 is SGHAT and CDR2 is FQNNGV. The CDR3 here is CASSLDPPGVSGGELFF. In nucleotides, the CDR3 is TGTGCCAGCAGCTTAGATCCCCCGGGGGTTAGTGGCGGGGAGCTGTTTTTT.

This clone was detected a few times. The V gene is TRBV7-3, the J gene TRBJ2-2; TRBD1 is a possible D gene (6 bases). V was trimmed by 5 bases and J by 6 bases, leaving 22 bases between them. Germline V CDR1 and CDR2: SGHTA, FQGTGA. The CDR3 consists of 17 residues. The chain's CDR3 is CASSPDAGASVPGELFF. The DNA of the CDR3 is TGTGCCAGCAGCCCCGACGCAGGGGCGTCAGTTCCCGGGGAGCTGTTTTTT.

The chain has TRBV4-3 and TRBJ2-7, with TRBD1 matching 9 bases. Germline values: CDR1 LGHNA, CDR2 YSLEER. The CDR3 consists of 16 residues. V lost 1 base and J lost 3; bases outside the gene matches: 7. CDR3 protein: CASSQVWGQGGYEQYF. As DNA, the CDR3 is TGCGCCAGCAGCCAAGTGTGGGGACAGGGTGGCTACGAGCAGTACTTC.

The CDR3 sequence: CASSYDGQLYEQYF. The CDR3 bases are TGTGCCAGCAGTTACGACGGACAGCTCTACGAGCAGTACTTC. V and J are TRBV6-5 and TRBJ2-7; D may be TRBD1 (6 bases). Germline V gene sequence: CDR1 MNHEY, CDR2 SVGAGI. The germline V and J ends were trimmed by 2 bases and 3 bases, with 11 bases remaining between them. The CDR3 is 14 amino acids.

V usage is TRBV14 and J usage is TRBJ2-1, with D maybe TRBD2 (5 bases). The CDR3 runs 12 residues. The V gene's germline CDR1 is SGHDN and CDR2 FVKESK. V gave up 3 bases and J gave up 12 bases, with 12 bases separating them. The CDR3 DNA is TGTGCCAGCAGCCAGACTTCGGGAAGGCAGTTCTTC. Translation: CASSQTSGRQFF. Full variable domain (rest looked up from reference TRBV14 and TRBJ2-1): EAGVTQFPSHSVIEKGQTVTLRCDPISGHDNLYWYRRVMGKEIKFLLHFVKESKQDESGMPNNRFLAERTGGTYSTLKVQPAELEDSGVYFCASSQTSGRQFFGPGTRLTVL.